Each of the 6 T cell receptor beta chains below was sequenced from the same sample in a study of beta chain features in type 1 diabetes. Points from the study as a whole: Type 1 diabetes patients showed a moderate but significant shortening of TCRB CDR3s in all four CD4+ subsets.

The entirety of the isolated RNA underwent reverse transcription, so expressed TCRB transcripts were sequenced. Profiling relied on immunoSEQ multiplex PCR, and the TCRdb table lists in-frame clones only, not all of them. The sample lists approximately 280,000 clones; roughly 15% were seen once. These receptors' targets are unknown. Sequencing used naive CD4+ T cells from blood. The receptors derive from a man younger than 35 with type 1 diabetes.

This clone showed up just a few times. The genes are TRBV7-9 and TRBJ2-2, with D hard to call. CDR1 and CDR2 (germline): SEHNR, FQNEAQ (reference sequence). There are 13 residues in the CDR3. V shed 5 bases and J shed 4 bases, with 8 bases lying between them. The CDR3 coding sequence is TGTGCCAGCAGCCTGACGGGCACCGGGGAGCTGTTTTTT. The encoded protein is CASSLTGTGELFF.

The table lists this clone with a few counts. This chain links TRBV10-3 with TRBJ2-5, with a weak D call TRBD2 (5 bases). The CDR3 consists of 12 residues. The germline V and J ends were trimmed by 8 bases and 0 bases, with 7 bases remaining between them. CDR1 is ENHRY, CDR2 SYGVKD, per germline. CDR3: CAISDYQETQYF. In DNA form, the CDR3 reads TGTGCCATCTCGGACTACCAAGAGACCCAGTACTTC.

For the CDR3, the DNA is TGCGCCAGCAGCGGGGGACAGGGGAGGACAGATACGCAGTATTTT. Translating it yields CASSGGQGRTDTQYF. The chain joins TRBV5-1 to TRBJ2-3; 10 bases align to TRBD1. Germline CDR1 SGHRS, CDR2 YFSETQ. The trim removed 4 bases at V and 3 bases at J, leaving 5 bases unmatched. The length of the CDR3 is 15 residues.

V is TRBV30 and J is TRBJ2-7, with D possibly matching TRBD2 (6 bases). Trimming pared 2 bases from V and 2 bases from J, leaving 10 bases between. This CDR3 is 13 amino acids long. The germline CDR1 and CDR2 sequences are GTSNPN and SVGIG (reference sequence). The CDR3 region has the DNA TGTGCCTGGAGTATCGGACTACCCTACGAGCAGTACTTC. This encodes CAWSIGLPYEQYF.

In the case of this clone: Additional DNA sequences in this sample encode the identical CDR3. The J gene is TRBJ1-1, the V gene TRBV29-1; D remains ambiguous. The V gene's germline CDR1 is SQVTM and CDR2 ANQGSEA. Trimming cost V 4 bases and J 0 bases, with 9 bases left between them. CDR3 length: 13 amino acids. The CDR3 coding sequence is TGCAGCGTTGGCGGTGTCATGAACACTGAAGCTTTCTTT. As protein: CSVGGVMNTEAFF.

This clone was seen only a few times. The CDR3 is CASSPGGGTIDTQYF. The CDR3 DNA reads as TGTGCCAGCAGTCCCGGCGGGGGGACTATTGATACGCAGTATTTT. The chain uses TRBV7-7 and TRBJ2-3; 8 bases fit TRBD2. V shed 6 bases and J 6 bases; nucleotides not matched to a gene: 11. This CDR3 has 15 amino acids. The germline V gene encodes CDR1 SSHAT and CDR2 FNYEAQ (reference sequence).